This TCR beta chain was captured by sequencing in a study of cytomegalovirus exposure and HLA in healthy donors. The CDR3 extends over 16 amino acids. The germline CDR1 and CDR2 sequences are SEHNR and FQNEAQ (reference sequence). Study conclusions and caveats: Specific recognition of CMV antigens was confirmed in vitro for a few chains (all CMV-associated). Sequencing had likely introduced a cluster of highly shared sequence variants as an artifact.

The PCR contained 60 Vbeta and 13 Jbeta primers. Assay: immunoSEQ multiplex PCR; the TCRdb copy retains only in-frame clones and omits some. The sample has about 160,000 clones; 70% to 85% are singletons. Regarding this clone: Its antigen is unknown. The junction departs from the called germline gene at one end, perhaps through a read error.

The rearrangement links TRBV7-9 to TRBJ2-3, with 9 bases lining up with TRBD1. This receptor was identified in a man aged 40-49 years in good health and CMV-seronegative. The sample comprised PBMCs. The CDR3 here is CSSSFTGGRSTDTQYF. In DNA, the CDR3 is TGTTCCAGCAGCTTCACAGGGGGCAGGAGCACAGATACGCAGTATTTT.